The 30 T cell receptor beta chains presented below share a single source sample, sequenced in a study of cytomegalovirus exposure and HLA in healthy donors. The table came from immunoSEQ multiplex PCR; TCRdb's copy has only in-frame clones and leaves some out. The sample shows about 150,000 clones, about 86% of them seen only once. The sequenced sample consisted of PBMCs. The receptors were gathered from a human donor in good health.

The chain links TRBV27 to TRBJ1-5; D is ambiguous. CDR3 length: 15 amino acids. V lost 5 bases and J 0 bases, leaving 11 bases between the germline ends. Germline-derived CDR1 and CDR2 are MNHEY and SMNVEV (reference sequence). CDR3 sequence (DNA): TGTGCCAGCAGTCCTCCAGGTGGTAGCAATCAGCCCCAGCATTTT. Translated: CASSPPGGSNQPQHF.

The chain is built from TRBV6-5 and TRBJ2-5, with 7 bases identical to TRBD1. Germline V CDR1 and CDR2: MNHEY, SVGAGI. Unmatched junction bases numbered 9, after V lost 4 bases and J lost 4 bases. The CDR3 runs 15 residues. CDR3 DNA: TGTGCCAGCAGTTCAGACAGGGCGAGGGGAGAGACCCAGTACTTC. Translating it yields CASSSDRARGETQYF.

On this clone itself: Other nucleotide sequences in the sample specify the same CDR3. In DNA, the CDR3 is TGTGCCAGCAGTTACTCTCGCGGGGGGCACAATGAGCAGTTCTTC. This encodes CASSYSRGGHNEQFF. The chain uses TRBV6-5 and TRBJ2-1; TRBD2 aligns across 8 bases. The CDR3 runs 15 residues. CDR1 is MNHEY, CDR2 SVGAGI, per germline. V lost 0 bases and J lost 5; bases outside the gene matches: 3.

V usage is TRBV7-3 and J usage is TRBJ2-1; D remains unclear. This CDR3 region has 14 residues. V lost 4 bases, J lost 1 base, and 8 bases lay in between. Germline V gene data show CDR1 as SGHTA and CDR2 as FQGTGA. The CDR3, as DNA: TGTGCCAGCAGCTCGACGGAGTCCTACAATGAGCAGTTCTTC. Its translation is CASSSTESYNEQFF. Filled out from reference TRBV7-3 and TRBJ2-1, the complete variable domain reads GAGVSQTPSNKVTEKGKYVELRCDPISGHTALYWYRQSLGQGPEFLIYFQGTGAADDSGLPNDRFFAVRPEGSVSTLKIQRTERGDSAVYLCASSSTESYNEQFFGPGTRLTVL.

DNA of the CDR3: TGTGCCTGGACGGACAGGAGCTCCTACAATGAGCAGTTCTTC. Its translation: CAWTDRSSYNEQFF. V usage is TRBV30 and J usage is TRBJ2-1, with 7 bases identical to TRBD1. This CDR3 is 14 amino acids long. Germline lookup yields CDR1 GTSNPN and CDR2 SVGIG (reference sequence). The J segment lost 0 bases and the V segment lost 4 bases, leaving 3 bases of the junction unmatched.

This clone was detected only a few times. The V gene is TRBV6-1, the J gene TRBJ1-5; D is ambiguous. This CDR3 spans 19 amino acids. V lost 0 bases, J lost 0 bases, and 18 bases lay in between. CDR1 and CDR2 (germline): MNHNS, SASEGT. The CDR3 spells CASSEAFIGGGVSNQPQHF. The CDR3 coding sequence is TGTGCCAGCAGTGAAGCATTCATTGGTGGAGGAGTTAGCAATCAGCCCCAGCATTTT.

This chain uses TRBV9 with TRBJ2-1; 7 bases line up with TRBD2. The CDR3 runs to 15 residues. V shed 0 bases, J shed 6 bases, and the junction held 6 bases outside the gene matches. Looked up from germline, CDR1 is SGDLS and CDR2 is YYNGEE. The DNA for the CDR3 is TGTGCCAGCAGCGTAGGGAGCGGGACCTTCAATGAGCAGTTCTTC. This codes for CASSVGSGTFNEQFF.

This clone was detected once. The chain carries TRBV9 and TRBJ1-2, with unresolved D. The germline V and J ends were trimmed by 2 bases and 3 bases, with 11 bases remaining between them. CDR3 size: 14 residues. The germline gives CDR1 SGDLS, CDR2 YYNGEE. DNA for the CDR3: TGTGCCAGCAGCGTCAACGGGTATTACTATGGCTACACCTTC. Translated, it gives CASSVNGYYYGYTF.

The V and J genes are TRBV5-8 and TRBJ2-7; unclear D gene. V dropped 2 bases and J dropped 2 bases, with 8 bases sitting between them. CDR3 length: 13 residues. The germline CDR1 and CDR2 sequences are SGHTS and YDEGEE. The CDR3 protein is CASSFWPTYEQYF. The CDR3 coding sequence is TGTGCCAGCAGCTTCTGGCCCACCTACGAGCAGTACTTC.

The CDR3 is CASSLKYRAGMSTEAFF. In DNA form, the CDR3 reads TGTGCCAGCAGCTTAAAGTACAGGGCTGGAATGAGCACTGAAGCTTTCTTT. This chain connects TRBV7-9 to TRBJ1-1, with D possibly TRBD1 on 6 matching bases. The germline CDR1 and CDR2 sequences are SEHNR and FQNEAQ (reference sequence). There are 17 residues in the CDR3. Trimming cost V 2 bases and J 4 bases, with 20 bases left between them.

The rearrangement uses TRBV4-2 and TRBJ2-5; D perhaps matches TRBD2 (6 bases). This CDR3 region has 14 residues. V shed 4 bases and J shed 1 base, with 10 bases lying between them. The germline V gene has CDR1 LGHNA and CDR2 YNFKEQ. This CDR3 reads CASSRQGLQETQYF. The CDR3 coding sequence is TGTGCCAGCAGCCGGCAGGGACTCCAAGAGACCCAGTACTTC.

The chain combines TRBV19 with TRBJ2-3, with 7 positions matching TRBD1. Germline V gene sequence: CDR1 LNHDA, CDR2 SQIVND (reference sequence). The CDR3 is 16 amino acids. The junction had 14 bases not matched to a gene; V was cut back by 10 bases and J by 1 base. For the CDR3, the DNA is TGTGCCACCCAAGACAGGGACCTACCCGGCACAGATACGCAGTATTTT. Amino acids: CATQDRDLPGTDTQYF.

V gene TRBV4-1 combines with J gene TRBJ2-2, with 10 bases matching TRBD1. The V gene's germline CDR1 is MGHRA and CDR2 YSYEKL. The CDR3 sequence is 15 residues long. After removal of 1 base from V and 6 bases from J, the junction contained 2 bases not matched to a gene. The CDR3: CASSQGTGGSGELFF. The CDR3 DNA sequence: TGCGCCAGCAGCCAAGGGACAGGGGGTTCCGGGGAGCTGTTTTTT.

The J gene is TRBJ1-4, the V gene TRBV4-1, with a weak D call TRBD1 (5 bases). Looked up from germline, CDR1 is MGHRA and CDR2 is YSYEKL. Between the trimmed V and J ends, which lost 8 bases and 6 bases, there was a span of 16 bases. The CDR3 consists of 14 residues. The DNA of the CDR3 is TGCGCCAGCGGGGACTCCCCGGACTATGAAAAACTGTTTTTT. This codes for CASGDSPDYEKLFF.

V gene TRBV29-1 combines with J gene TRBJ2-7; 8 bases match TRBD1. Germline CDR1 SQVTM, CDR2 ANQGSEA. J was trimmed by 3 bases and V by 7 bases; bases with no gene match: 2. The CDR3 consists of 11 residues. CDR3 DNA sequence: TGCAGCGGGGGACAGGACTACGAGCAGTACTTC. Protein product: CSGGQDYEQYF.

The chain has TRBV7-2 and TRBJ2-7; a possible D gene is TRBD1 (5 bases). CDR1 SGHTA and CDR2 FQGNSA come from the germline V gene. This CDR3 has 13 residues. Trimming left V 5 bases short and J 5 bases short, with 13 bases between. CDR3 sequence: CASSQSGADEQYF. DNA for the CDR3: TGTGCCAGCAGCCAATCTGGGGCCGACGAGCAGTACTTC. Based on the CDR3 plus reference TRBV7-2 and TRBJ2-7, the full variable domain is GAGVSQSPSNKVTEKGKDVELRCDPISGHTALYWYRQSLGQGLEFLIYFQGNSAPDKSGLPSDRFSAERTGGSVSTLTIQRTQQEDSAVYLCASSQSGADEQYFGPGTRLTVT.

DNA of the CDR3: TGCGCCAGCAGCCACACTTTGACTCTTTTCTATGGCTACACCTTC. Its protein product is CASSHTLTLFYGYTF. The gene calls are TRBV4-1 and TRBJ1-2, with D unresolved. Germline V gives CDR1 MGHRA, CDR2 YSYEKL. V was shortened by 3 bases and J by 4 bases, with 15 bases between the two germline ends. The CDR3 consists of 15 residues.

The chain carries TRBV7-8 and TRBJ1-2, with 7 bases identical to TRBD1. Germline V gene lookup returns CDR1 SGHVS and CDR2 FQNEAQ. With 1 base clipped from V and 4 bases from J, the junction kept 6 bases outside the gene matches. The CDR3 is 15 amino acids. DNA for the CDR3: TGTGCCAGCAGCTTAGTGGACAGGTCTTCCTATGGCTACACCTTC. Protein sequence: CASSLVDRSSYGYTF.

CDR3 region: CASSSSGGLYEQYF. The DNA for the CDR3 is TGTGCCAGCAGCTCCTCAGGGGGGCTCTACGAGCAGTACTTC. The V and J genes are TRBV5-4 and TRBJ2-7; D is possibly TRBD1 (7 bases). The CDR3 runs 14 residues. From germline, CDR1 is SGHNT and CDR2 YYREEE (reference sequence). Trimming took 3 bases from V and 3 from J, leaving 13 bases between them.

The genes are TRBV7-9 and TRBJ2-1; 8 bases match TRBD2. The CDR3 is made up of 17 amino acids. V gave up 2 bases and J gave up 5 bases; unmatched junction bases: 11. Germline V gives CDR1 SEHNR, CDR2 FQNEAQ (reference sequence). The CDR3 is CASSLSQPAGVHNEQFF. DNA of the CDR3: TGTGCCAGCAGCTTATCTCAACCAGCGGGAGTTCACAATGAGCAGTTCTTC. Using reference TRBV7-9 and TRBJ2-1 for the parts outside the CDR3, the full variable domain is DTGVSQNPRHKITKRGQNVTFRCDPISEHNRLYWYRQTLGQGPEFLTYFQNEAQLEKSRLLSDRFSAERPKGSFSTLEIQRTEQGDSAMYLCASSLSQPAGVHNEQFFGPGTRLTVL.

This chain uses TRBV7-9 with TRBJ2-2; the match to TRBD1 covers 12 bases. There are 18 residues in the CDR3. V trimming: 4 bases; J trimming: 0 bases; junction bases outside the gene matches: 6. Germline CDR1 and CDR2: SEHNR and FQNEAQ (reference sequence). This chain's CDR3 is CASSSGQGALANTGELFF. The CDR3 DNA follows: TGTGCCAGCAGCTCGGGACAGGGGGCATTAGCGAACACCGGGGAGCTGTTTTTT.

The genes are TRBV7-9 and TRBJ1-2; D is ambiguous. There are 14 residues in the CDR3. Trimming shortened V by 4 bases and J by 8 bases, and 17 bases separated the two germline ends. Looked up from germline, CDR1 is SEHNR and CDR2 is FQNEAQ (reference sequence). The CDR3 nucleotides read TGTGCCAGCAGCTCTGTCTTTGCAATGAGCGGCTACACCTTC. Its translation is CASSSVFAMSGYTF.

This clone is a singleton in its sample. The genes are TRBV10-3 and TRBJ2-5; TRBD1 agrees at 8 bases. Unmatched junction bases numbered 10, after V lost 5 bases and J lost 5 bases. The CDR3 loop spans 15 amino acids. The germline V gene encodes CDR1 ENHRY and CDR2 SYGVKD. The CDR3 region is CAISSDRVYSETQYF. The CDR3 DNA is TGTGCCATCAGTTCGGACAGGGTTTATTCGGAGACCCAGTACTTC.

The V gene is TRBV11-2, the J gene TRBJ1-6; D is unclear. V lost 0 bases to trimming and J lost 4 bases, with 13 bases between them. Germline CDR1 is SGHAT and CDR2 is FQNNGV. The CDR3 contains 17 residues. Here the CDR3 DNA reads TGTGCCAGCAGCTTAGAGGTTGGAGGGTTTTATAATTCACCCCTCCACTTT. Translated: CASSLEVGGFYNSPLHF.

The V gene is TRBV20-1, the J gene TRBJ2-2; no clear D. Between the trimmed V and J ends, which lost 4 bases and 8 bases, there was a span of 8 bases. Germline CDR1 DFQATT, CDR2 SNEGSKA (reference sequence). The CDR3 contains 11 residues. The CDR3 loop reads CSAILPGELFF. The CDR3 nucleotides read TGCAGTGCTATACTGCCGGGGGAGCTGTTTTTT.

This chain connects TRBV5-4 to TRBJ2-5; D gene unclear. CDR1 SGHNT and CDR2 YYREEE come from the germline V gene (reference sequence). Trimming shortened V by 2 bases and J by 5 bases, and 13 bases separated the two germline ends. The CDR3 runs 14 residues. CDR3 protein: CASSFSSRKETQYF. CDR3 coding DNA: TGTGCCAGCAGCTTCAGCTCCAGGAAGGAGACCCAGTACTTC.

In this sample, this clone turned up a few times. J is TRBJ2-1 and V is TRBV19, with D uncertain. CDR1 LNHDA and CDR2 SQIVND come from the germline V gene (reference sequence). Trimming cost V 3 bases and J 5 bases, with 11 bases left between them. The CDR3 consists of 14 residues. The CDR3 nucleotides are TGTGCCAGTAGTATGGAGCTACCAAACAATGAGCAGTTCTTC. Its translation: CASSMELPNNEQFF.

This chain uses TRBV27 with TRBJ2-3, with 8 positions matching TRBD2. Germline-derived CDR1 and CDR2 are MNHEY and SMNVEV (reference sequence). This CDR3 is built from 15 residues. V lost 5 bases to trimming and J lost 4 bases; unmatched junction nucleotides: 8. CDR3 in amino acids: CASSRRAGDADTQYF. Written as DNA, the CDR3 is TGTGCCAGCAGTAGACGAGCGGGAGACGCAGATACGCAGTATTTT.

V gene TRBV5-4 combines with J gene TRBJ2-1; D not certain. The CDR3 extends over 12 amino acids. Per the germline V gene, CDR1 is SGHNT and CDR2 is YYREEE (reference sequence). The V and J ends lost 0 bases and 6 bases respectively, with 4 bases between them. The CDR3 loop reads CASSLARNEQFF. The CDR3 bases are TGTGCCAGCAGCTTGGCTCGCAATGAGCAGTTCTTC.

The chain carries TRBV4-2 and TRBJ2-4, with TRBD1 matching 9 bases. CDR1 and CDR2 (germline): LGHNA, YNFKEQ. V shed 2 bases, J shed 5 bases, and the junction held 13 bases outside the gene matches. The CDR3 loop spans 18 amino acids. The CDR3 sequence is CASSQTYRQGVFENIQYF. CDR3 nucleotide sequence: TGTGCCAGCAGCCAAACCTATCGACAGGGGGTTTTCGAAAACATTCAGTACTTC.